This TCR beta chain was sequenced during a study of beta chain features in type 1 diabetes. Isolation of CD4+ naive, central memory, regulatory and stem cell-like memory cells was achieved by sorting via CD45RO/CCR7/CD25/CD127/CD95/CD27. General study results and limits: Type 1 diabetes patients showed a moderate but significant shortening of TCRB CDR3s in all four CD4+ subsets. Any HLA effect on TCRB rearrangement was left unresolved by small sub-analyses.

Every bit of the isolated RNA underwent reverse transcription, so sequencing read expressed TCRB transcripts. This table comes from immunoSEQ multiplex PCR, and its TCRdb copy is limited to in-frame clones, with some not included. The sample holds under 800,000 clones, roughly a sixth seen once. In this sample, this clone turned up a few times. Its antigen is undetermined. Sequencing input: naive CD4+ T cells from blood. The TCR was taken from a man between 18 and 29 years old in good health.

Here the CDR3 DNA reads TGCAGCGTCCGGGACAGATCCGACTATGGCTACACCTTC. It yields the protein CSVRDRSDYGYTF. The chain has TRBV29-1 and TRBJ1-2; 7 bases match TRBD1. The CDR3 is made up of 13 amino acids. V lost 6 bases to trimming and J lost 3 bases; unmatched junction nucleotides: 7. Germline V gene sequence: CDR1 SQVTM, CDR2 ANQGSEA.